The 8 T cell receptor beta chains below come from one sample, sequenced in a study of T cell responses to AZD1222 COVID-19 vaccine. TCRdb's copy holds only in-frame clones and misses some; the assay was immunoSEQ multiplex PCR. The sample lists approximately 130,000 clones; roughly 87% were seen once. The sequencing used peripheral blood, collected 28 days after the second AZD1222 dose. The origin of the receptors is an adult who received the AZD1222 COVID-19 vaccine.

J is TRBJ1-1 and V is TRBV5-4; D gene unclear. Germline V lookup: CDR1 SGHNT, CDR2 YYREEE (reference sequence). This CDR3 has 14 amino acids. The CDR3 coding sequence is TGTGCGGCCTCCCCATGGACGGGTAACACTGAAGCTTTCTTT. It is translated as CAASPWTGNTEAFF.

The V gene is TRBV19, the J gene TRBJ1-5; TRBD1 matches 8 bases. The CDR3 is 13 amino acids. Germline V gene data show CDR1 as LNHDA and CDR2 as SQIVND (reference sequence). The junction had 4 bases not matched to a gene; V was cut back by 6 bases and J by 6 bases. CDR3 DNA sequence: TGTGCCAGTAGCCCCAGGGGGCCTCAGCCCCAGCATTTT. This sequence encodes CASSPRGPQPQHF. Looking up the rest from reference TRBV19 and TRBJ1-5 gives the full variable domain: DGGITQSPKYLFRKEGQNVTLSCEQNLNHDAMYWYRQDPGQGLRLIYYSQIVNDFQKGDIAEGYSVSREKKESFPLTVTSAQKNPTAFYLCASSPRGPQPQHFGDGTRLSIL.

This chain uses TRBV11-2 with TRBJ1-1, with a tentative D call TRBD1 (6 bases). The germline V gene has CDR1 SGHAT and CDR2 FQNNGV. The germline V and J ends were trimmed by 0 bases and 11 bases, with 13 bases remaining between them. The CDR3 contains 13 residues. The CDR3 region has the DNA TGTGCCAGCAGCTTAGATCTGGGCAGGGGTGCTTTCTTT. This sequence encodes CASSLDLGRGAFF.

To note about this clone: Germline and junction disagree at one end, which may indicate a read error. The gene calls are TRBV12-3 or TRBV12-4 and TRBJ1-1; TRBD1 matches 8 bases. CDR3 length: 12 amino acids. CDR3 sequence: CASRLDRGGAFF. The CDR3 DNA reads as TGTGCCAGCAGATTAGACAGGGGAGGGGCTTTCTTT.

The V gene is TRBV28, the J gene TRBJ2-7; D perhaps matches TRBD2 (6 bases). V lost 8 bases to trimming and J lost 3 bases, with 17 bases between them. The CDR3 is made up of 14 amino acids. Germline values: CDR1 MDHEN, CDR2 SYDVKM. CDR3 DNA sequence: TGTGCCAGCCGAGTACGGGGGATCCTCTACGAGCAGTACTTC. Translated, it gives CASRVRGILYEQYF.

V usage is TRBV19 and J usage is TRBJ2-3, with D possibly TRBD2 on 5 matching bases. The V and J ends lost 5 bases and 11 bases respectively, with 17 bases between them. This CDR3 has 13 amino acids. In germline, CDR1 is LNHDA, CDR2 SQIVND (reference sequence). The CDR3 region is CASSETRVPRQYF. CDR3 in DNA: TGTGCCAGTAGTGAAACGAGGGTCCCTAGGCAGTATTTT. The whole variable domain, remainder taken from reference TRBV19 and TRBJ2-3, is DGGITQSPKYLFRKEGQNVTLSCEQNLNHDAMYWYRQDPGQGLRLIYYSQIVNDFQKGDIAEGYSVSREKKESFPLTVTSAQKNPTAFYLCASSETRVPRQYFGPGTRLTVL.

The CDR3 DNA reads as TGTGCCAGCAGCCATACGCGAGGGCCAGGGGGGACCCAGTACTTC. Translation gives CASSHTRGPGGTQYF. This rearrangement joins TRBV6-2 or TRBV6-3 to TRBJ2-5; 7 positions match TRBD1. With 6 bases clipped from V and 7 bases from J, the junction kept 14 bases outside the gene matches. Germline loops: CDR1 MNHEY, CDR2 SVGEGT. This CDR3 is 15 amino acids long.

The chain links TRBV2 to TRBJ1-3; D is perhaps TRBD1 (5 bases). CDR3 length: 15 residues. Germline CDR1 SNHLY, CDR2 FYNNEI. Trimming stripped 1 base from V and 4 bases from J, with 11 bases between. The CDR3: CASSEVTGTGNTIYF. The CDR3 nucleotides are TGTGCCAGCAGTGAAGTAACAGGAACCGGAAACACCATATATTTT.